This section outlines one T cell receptor beta chain sequence together with its context. Its antigen specificity is not known. No much larger clone exists at a distance of one base, and base qualities are not known. The library was made by the immunoSEQ multiplex PCR assay. Alongside multiparametric flow cytometry, deep sequencing of rearranged TCR beta loci was used to profile the T cell repertoires. In TCRdb, the immuneACCESS table is reduced to in-frame sequences with V and J assigned. These tables do not hold every clone; where another copy was compared, an unresolved V gene accounts for under half, and the others remain unexplained. In this sample the table shows 60,000 to 75,000 clones, 87% of which occur a single time. The ten top clones hold 9.5% to 15% of the sample. These data are taken from a study of lymphopenia after photon versus proton radiotherapy (dated by TCRdb to about 2019). In terms of the full investigation: The immunological effects of photon versus proton radiation therapy were compared in patients with gastrointestinal tumors who developed high-grade lymphopenia. The approximately 20 patients in the cohort had gastrointestinal tumors, were treated with either photon or proton therapy, and subsequently developed lymphopenia. The study was designed to characterize how the impact on the immune system differs between the two radiation modalities.

Overall study results and their limits: Among patients across the cohort who died, overall survival time showed an inverse correlation with a larger post-nadir drop in TCR diversity. Proton-treated patients stayed relatively stable during treatment, while photon-treated patients lost naive T cells and TCR diversity and gained effector/memory populations. After the lymphocyte count nadir, oligoclonal expansion, especially of CD8+ Temra cells, was observed in photon-treated repertoires, and the drop in diversity was driven by this expansion. The survival association was assessed only in patients who died, and better survival with proton therapy was presented by the authors as a possibility rather than a demonstrated result.

The CDR3 starts with the cysteine, ends with the phenylalanine, and has 16 residues. Just CDR3 DNA is preserved here, 48 bases in frame from base 1. The trim is 3 bases for V and 3 bases for J, with a gap of 16 bases between the germline ends. CDR1 and CDR2 are drawn from the germline V gene (reference sequence): LNHNV, YYDKDF. This receptor chain uses TRBV15 and TRBJ2-3, with the D gene possibly TRBD1 or TRBD2, each one fitting 5 bases. The receptor was derived from a man older than 75 with esophageal cancer. The sample consisted of peripheral blood, taken from a patient treated with proton-based radiotherapy. This receptor carries the CDR3 CATSSGTSSVTDTQYF. At the DNA level, the sequence is TGTGCCACCAGCAGCGGGACGTCCTCGGTGACAGATACGCAGTATTTT.